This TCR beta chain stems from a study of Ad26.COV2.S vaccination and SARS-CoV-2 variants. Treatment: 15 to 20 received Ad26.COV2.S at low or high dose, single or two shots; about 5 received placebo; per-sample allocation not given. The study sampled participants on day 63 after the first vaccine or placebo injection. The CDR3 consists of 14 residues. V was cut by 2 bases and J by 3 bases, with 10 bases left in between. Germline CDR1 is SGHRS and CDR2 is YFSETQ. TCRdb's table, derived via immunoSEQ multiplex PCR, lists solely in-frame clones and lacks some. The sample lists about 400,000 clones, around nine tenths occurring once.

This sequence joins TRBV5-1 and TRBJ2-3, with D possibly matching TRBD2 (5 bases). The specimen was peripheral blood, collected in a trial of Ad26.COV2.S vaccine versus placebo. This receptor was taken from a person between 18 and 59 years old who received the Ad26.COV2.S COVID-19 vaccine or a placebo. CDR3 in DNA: TGCGCCAGCAGCTTTGTCCGGGGAACAGATACGCAGTATTTT. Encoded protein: CASSFVRGTDTQYF.